Listed below are T cell receptor beta chains from one sample, sequenced in a study of metastatic and nonmetastatic thyroid tumors. TCRdb reprocessed the PCR reads via MiXCR. The data contain 65,000 to 70,000 clones, 14% of them singletons. Sample: blood. These receptors came from a male donor with papillary thyroid cancer or a benign thyroid nodule (not recorded which). Some clones in this sample may be carry-over from other donors' samples. Each CDR3 is given with its conserved first and last residue. Only some rows state a clone size, as once, few, many or a class for expanded clones.

j_call v_call clone_size cdr3_aa
TRBJ1-1 TRBV11-2 many CASSLYREYEAFF
TRBJ2-3 TRBV5-4 many CASSSKQGTDTQYF
TRBJ1-1 TRBV7-2 many CASSLAGYPNTEAFF
TRBJ1-5 TRBV28 few CASSFCRGTQPQHF
TRBJ2-6 TRBV18 many CASSSTGRANVLTF
TRBJ1-5 TRBV12-3/TRBV12-4 few CASSQGGASDQHQHF
TRBJ1-1 TRBV12-3/TRBV12-4 many CASSFGDGNTEAFF
TRBJ1-1 TRBV4-1 NA CASSPVRGIEAFF
TRBJ1-2 TRBV7-8 few CASSLEAGEINYGYTF
TRBJ2-1 TRBV25-1 NA CANIPVNEQFF
TRBJ2-7 TRBV28 few CASSSVDYEQYF
TRBJ1-1 TRBV29-1 many CNDVRNTEAFF
TRBJ2-7 TRBV25-1 many CASSPAGYEQYF
TRBJ2-3 TRBV7-2 many CASSLWTRDTQYF
TRBJ2-3 TRBV10-1 many CASSVASGSTDTQYF
TRBJ2-1 TRBV6-1 few CATQREGSTEQFF
TRBJ1-5 TRBV15 many CATSRNREGQPQHF
TRBJ1-5 TRBV6-2/TRBV6-3 many CASSQRGRTGEGQPQHF
TRBJ2-1 TRBV7-3 many CASSSRQGTNEQFF
TRBJ2-5 TRBV10-3 many CAIRERDRETQYF
TRBJ1-1 TRBV29-1 NA CSVEGGLMNTGAFF
TRBJ1-2 TRBV6-1 many CASSGGTGNGYTF
TRBJ2-5 TRBV7-6 NA CASSLGTVQYTQYF
TRBJ2-3 TRBV24-1 NA CATSDASGSLTDTQYF
TRBJ2-1 TRBV19 many CASSIGGRGYNEQFF
TRBJ2-7 TRBV11-2 few CASSLGGPSYEQYF
TRBJ2-5 TRBV11-2 many CASSSHLGTGGETQYF
TRBJ1-2 TRBV5-1 NA CASSAPGQGVYRYTF
TRBJ2-1 TRBV6-1 few CASRNGEDEQFF
TRBJ1-2 TRBV6-2/TRBV6-3 NA CASSYLGDYGYTF
TRBJ2-3 TRBV6-4 many CASSDSSGDGTDTQYF
TRBJ2-5 TRBV4-1 NA CASSQQGNPQETQYF
TRBJ2-7 TRBV18 many CASSPLEAGASYEQYF
TRBJ2-1 TRBV4-1 many CASSQRGLAGTNNNEQFF
TRBJ2-3 TRBV12-3/TRBV12-4 few CASSLVGTGGGSDTQYF
TRBJ2-7 TRBV4-1 NA CASSQEDREVGYEQYF
TRBJ2-1 TRBV10-1 many CASSDWDSSSYNEQFF
TRBJ2-3 TRBV5-1 NA CASSLERGSNSDTQYF
TRBJ2-1 TRBV6-1 NA CASSELGANEQFF
TRBJ2-2 TRBV4-2 many CASSQERGAGELFF
TRBJ1-6 TRBV7-9 NA CASSTRQGNNSPLHF
TRBJ2-7 TRBV7-2 many CASSSGMGGSYEQYF